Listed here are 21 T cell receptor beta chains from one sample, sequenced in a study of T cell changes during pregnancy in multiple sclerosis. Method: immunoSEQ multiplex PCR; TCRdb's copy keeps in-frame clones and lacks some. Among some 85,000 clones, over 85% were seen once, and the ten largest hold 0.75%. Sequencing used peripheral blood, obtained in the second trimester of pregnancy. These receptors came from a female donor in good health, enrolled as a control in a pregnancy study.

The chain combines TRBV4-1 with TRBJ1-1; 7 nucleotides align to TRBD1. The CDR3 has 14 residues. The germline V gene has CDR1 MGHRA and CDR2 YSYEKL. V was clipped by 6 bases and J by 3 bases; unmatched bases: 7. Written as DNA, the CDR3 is TGCGCCAGCAGTCAGTACAGGGGTGACACTGAAGCTTTCTTT. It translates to CASSQYRGDTEAFF.

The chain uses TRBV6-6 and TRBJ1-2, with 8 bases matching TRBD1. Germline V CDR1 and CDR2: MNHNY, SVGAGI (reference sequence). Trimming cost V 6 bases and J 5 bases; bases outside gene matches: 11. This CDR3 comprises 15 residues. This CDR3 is CASRESRGRLYGYTF. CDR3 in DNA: TGTGCCAGCAGGGAGTCCAGGGGGCGCTTGTATGGCTACACCTTC.

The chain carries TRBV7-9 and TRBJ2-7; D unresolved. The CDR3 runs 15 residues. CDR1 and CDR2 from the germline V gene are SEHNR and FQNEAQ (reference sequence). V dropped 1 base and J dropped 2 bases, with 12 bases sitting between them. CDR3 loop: CASSLGGNKAYEQYF. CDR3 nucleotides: TGTGCCAGCAGCTTAGGAGGTAATAAGGCCTACGAGCAGTACTTC.

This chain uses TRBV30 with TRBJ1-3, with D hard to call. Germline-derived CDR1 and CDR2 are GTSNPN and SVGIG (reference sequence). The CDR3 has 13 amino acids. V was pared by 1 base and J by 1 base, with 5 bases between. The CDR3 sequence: CAWSGLSGNTIYF. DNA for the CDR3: TGTGCCTGGAGTGGACTTTCTGGAAACACCATATATTTT.

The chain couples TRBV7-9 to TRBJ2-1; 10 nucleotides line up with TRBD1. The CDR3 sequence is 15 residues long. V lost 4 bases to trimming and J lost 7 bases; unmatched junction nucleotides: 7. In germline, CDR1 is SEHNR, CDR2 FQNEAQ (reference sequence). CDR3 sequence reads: CASSYGTGVRNEQFF. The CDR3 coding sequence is TGTGCCAGCAGCTACGGGACAGGGGTTAGGAATGAGCAGTTCTTC. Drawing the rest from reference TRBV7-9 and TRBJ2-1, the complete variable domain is DTGVSQNPRHKITKRGQNVTFRCDPISEHNRLYWYRQTLGQGPEFLTYFQNEAQLEKSRLLSDRFSAERPKGSFSTLEIQRTEQGDSAMYLCASSYGTGVRNEQFFGPGTRLTVL.

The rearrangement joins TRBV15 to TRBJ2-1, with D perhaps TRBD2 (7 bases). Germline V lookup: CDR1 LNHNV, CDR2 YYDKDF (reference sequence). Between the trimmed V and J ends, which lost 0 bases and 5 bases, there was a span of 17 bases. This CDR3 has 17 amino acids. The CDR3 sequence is CATSRDSAGATHNEQFF. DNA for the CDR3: TGTGCCACCAGCAGAGATTCGGCGGGGGCCACTCACAATGAGCAGTTCTTC.

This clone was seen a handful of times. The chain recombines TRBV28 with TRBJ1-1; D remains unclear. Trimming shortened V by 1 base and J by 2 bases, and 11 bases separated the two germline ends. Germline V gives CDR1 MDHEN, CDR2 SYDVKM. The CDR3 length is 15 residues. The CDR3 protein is CASSLLRSPNTEAFF. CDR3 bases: TGTGCCAGCAGTTTATTGAGGTCCCCAAACACTGAAGCTTTCTTT. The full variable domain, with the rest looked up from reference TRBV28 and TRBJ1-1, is DVKVTQSSRYLVKRTGEKVFLECVQDMDHENMFWYRQDPGLGLRLIYFSYDVKMKEKGDIPEGYSVSREKKERFSLILESASTNQTSMYLCASSLLRSPNTEAFFGQGTRLTVV.

The CDR3 DNA is TGTGCCAGCAGCCGTACCCCCGGGGGGTACACAGATACGCAGTATTTT. It is translated as CASSRTPGGYTDTQYF. The chain uses TRBV7-2 and TRBJ2-3, with 7 bases matching TRBD2. The CDR3 totals 16 residues. The germline gives CDR1 SGHTA, CDR2 FQGNSA. V shed 5 bases, J shed 2 bases, and the junction held 10 bases outside the gene matches.

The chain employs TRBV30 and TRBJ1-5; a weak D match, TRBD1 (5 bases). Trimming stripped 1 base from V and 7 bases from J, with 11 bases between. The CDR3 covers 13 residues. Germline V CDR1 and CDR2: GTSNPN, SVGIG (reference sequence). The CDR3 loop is CAWSGGEGQPQHF. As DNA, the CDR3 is TGTGCCTGGAGTGGGGGGGAAGGGCAGCCCCAGCATTTT.

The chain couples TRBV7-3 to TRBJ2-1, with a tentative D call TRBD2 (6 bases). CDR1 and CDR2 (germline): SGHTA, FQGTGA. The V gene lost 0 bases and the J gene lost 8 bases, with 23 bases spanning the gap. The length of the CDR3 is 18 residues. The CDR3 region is CASSLTFSRLESQHEQFF. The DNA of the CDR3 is TGTGCCAGCAGCTTAACGTTTTCAAGACTAGAAAGCCAGCATGAGCAGTTCTTC.

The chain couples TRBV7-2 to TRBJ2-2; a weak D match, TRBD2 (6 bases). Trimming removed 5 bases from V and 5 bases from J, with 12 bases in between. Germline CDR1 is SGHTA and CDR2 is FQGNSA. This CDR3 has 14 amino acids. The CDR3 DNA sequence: TGTGCCAGCAGCCCGTGGGGGGAAACCGGGGAGCTGTTTTTT. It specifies CASSPWGETGELFF. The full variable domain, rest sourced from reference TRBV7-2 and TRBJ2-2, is GAGVSQSPSNKVTEKGKDVELRCDPISGHTALYWYRQSLGQGLEFLIYFQGNSAPDKSGLPSDRFSAERTGGSVSTLTIQRTQQEDSAVYLCASSPWGETGELFFGEGSRLTVL.

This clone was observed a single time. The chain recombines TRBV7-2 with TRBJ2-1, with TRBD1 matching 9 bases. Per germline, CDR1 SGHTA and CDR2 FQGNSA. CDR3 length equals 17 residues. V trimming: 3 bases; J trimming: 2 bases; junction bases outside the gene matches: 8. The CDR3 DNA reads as TGTGCCAGCAGCTTCCTAATCCGGGACAGGGCCTACAATGAGCAGTTCTTC. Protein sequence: CASSFLIRDRAYNEQFF. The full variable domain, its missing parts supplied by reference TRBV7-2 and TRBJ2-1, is GAGVSQSPSNKVTEKGKDVELRCDPISGHTALYWYRQSLGQGLEFLIYFQGNSAPDKSGLPSDRFSAERTGGSVSTLTIQRTQQEDSAVYLCASSFLIRDRAYNEQFFGPGTRLTVL.

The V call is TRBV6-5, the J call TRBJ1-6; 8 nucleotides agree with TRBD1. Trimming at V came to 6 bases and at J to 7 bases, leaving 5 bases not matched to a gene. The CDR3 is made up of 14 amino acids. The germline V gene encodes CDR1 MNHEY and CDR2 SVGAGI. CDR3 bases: TGTGCCAGCAGCAAAAGGGACAGGAATTCACCCCTCCACTTT. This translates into CASSKRDRNSPLHF.

As DNA, the CDR3 is TGTGCCAGCAGTTTTGTGGGCCCCTCCACAGATACGCAGTATTTT. Its translation is CASSFVGPSTDTQYF. The chain combines TRBV27 with TRBJ2-3, with D unclear. Trimming stripped 3 bases from V and 2 bases from J, with 12 bases between. The CDR3 runs to 15 residues. Germline V gene data show CDR1 as MNHEY and CDR2 as SMNVEV (reference sequence).

Here the CDR3 DNA reads TGTGCCAGCAGCGAGACCGGGACAGGGGCTTCACCCCTCCACTTT. Protein product: CASSETGTGASPLHF. The chain links TRBV9 to TRBJ1-6; 10 nucleotides agree with TRBD1. Germline V gene data show CDR1 as SGDLS and CDR2 as YYNGEE. The CDR3 has 15 amino acids. The V gene end was trimmed by 3 bases and the J gene end by 9 bases; junction bases not matched to a gene: 6.

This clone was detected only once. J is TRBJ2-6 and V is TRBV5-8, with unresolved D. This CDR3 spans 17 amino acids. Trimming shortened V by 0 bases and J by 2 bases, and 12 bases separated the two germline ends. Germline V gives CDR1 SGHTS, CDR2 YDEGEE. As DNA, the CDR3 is TGTGCCAGCAGCTTGGCGTTGTTGAGAACTGGGGCCAACGTCCTGACTTTC. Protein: CASSLALLRTGANVLTF.

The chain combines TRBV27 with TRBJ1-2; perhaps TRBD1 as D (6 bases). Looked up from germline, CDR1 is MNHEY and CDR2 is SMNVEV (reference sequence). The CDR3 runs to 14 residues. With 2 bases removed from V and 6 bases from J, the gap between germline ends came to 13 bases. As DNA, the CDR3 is TGTGCCAGCAGTTTAAGGGGGAACAGGGATGGCTACACCTTC. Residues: CASSLRGNRDGYTF.

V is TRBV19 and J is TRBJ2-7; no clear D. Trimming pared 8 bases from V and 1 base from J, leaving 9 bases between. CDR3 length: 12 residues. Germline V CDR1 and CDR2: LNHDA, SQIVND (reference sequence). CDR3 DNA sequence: TGTGCCAGTGGGCAGGTTTCCTACGAGCAGTACTTC. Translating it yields CASGQVSYEQYF.

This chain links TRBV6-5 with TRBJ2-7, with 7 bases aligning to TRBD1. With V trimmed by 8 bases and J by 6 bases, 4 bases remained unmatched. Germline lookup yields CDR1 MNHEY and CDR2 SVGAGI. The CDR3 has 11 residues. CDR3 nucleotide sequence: TGTGCCAGCCGACAGGGAAGCGAGCAGTACTTC. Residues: CASRQGSEQYF.

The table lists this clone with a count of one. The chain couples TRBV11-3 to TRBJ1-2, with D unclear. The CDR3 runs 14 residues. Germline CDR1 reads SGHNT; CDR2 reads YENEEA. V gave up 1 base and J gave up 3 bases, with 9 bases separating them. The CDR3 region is CASSLGAGHYGYTF. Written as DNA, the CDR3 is TGTGCCAGCAGCTTAGGGGCAGGCCACTATGGCTACACCTTC. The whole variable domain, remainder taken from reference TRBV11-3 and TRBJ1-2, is EAGVVQSPRYKIIEKKQPVAFWCNPISGHNTLYWYLQNLGQGPELLIRYENEEAVDDSQLPKDRFSAERLKGVDSTLKIQPAELGDSAVYLCASSLGAGHYGYTFGSGTRLTVV.

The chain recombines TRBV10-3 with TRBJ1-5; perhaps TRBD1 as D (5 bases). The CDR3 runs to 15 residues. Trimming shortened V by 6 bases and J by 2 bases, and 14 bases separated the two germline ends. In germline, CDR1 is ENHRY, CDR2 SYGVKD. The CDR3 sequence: CAISPWGDGNQPQHF. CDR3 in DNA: TGTGCCATCAGCCCGTGGGGGGACGGCAATCAGCCCCAGCATTTT.